The 26 T cell receptor beta chains listed next were all sequenced from one sample in a study of TIL therapy for anti-PD-1-resistant metastatic lung cancer. Time point denoted: pre-treatment sample, taken before nivolumab and TIL therapy. The libraries were made with immunoSEQ v3. Sequenced by immunoSEQ multiplex PCR; TCRdb stores in-frame clones only, minus some. This sample has about 50,000 clones, with approximately 83% found just once. Sequenced here: blood, sampled at baseline. These receptor sequences come from a person between 25 and 80 years old with non-small cell lung cancer.

The sample holds one count of this clone. V gene TRBV24-1 combines with J gene TRBJ2-3; D assignment may be TRBD1 or TRBD2 (5 bases each). The CDR3 extends over 16 amino acids. Germline CDR1 reads KGHDR; CDR2 reads SFDVKD. V shed 4 bases and J shed 8 bases, with 21 bases lying between them. The CDR3 DNA reads TGTGCCACCAGTGAGACACCCGGGACCGCCATCATTACGCAGTATTTT. Translated: CATSETPGTAIITQYF.

The chain uses TRBV4-3 and TRBJ1-5, with D unresolved. This CDR3 is built from 13 residues. CDR1 is LGHNA and CDR2 is YSLEER in the germline V gene. V lost 3 bases, J lost 2 bases, and 5 bases lay in between. The CDR3 DNA sequence: TGCGCCAGCAGCCACACCCGCAATCAGCCCCAGCATTTT. Translation gives CASSHTRNQPQHF.

This clone was detected once. V and J are TRBV29-1 and TRBJ1-5, with 7 positions matching TRBD1. Germline values: CDR1 SQVTM, CDR2 ANQGSEA. The CDR3 sequence is 14 residues long. V was clipped by 4 bases and J by 4 bases; unmatched bases: 7. CDR3 residues: CSVAGQGGNQPQHF. The CDR3 DNA reads TGCAGCGTTGCGGGCCAGGGGGGAAATCAGCCCCAGCATTTT.

The chain is built from TRBV7-9 and TRBJ2-5; D gene uncertain. V lost 5 bases to trimming and J lost 9 bases, with 10 bases between them. Germline V gene sequence: CDR1 SEHNR, CDR2 FQNEAQ (reference sequence). CDR3 size: 11 residues. The CDR3 loop is CASSLSVAQYF. The CDR3, as DNA: TGTGCCAGCAGCCTGTCGGTGGCCCAGTACTTC.

The V and J genes are TRBV5-4 and TRBJ2-2; D gene uncertain. The V gene's germline CDR1 is SGHNT and CDR2 YYREEE (reference sequence). This CDR3 is built from 13 residues. V lost 1 base and J lost 0, with 1 base in between. This CDR3 reads CASSLTNTGELFF. Written as DNA, the CDR3 is TGTGCCAGCAGCTTGACGAACACCGGGGAGCTGTTTTTT.

The sample holds one count of this clone. This chain connects TRBV5-1 to TRBJ2-1; TRBD1 matches at 8 bases. V trimming: 4 bases; J trimming: 3 bases; junction bases outside the gene matches: 9. This CDR3 has 16 amino acids. Germline V CDR1 and CDR2: SGHRS, YFSETQ. CDR3 sequence (DNA): TGCGCCAGCAGCAAGGACAGGGTGTCCAGCTACAATGAGCAGTTCTTC. It yields the protein CASSKDRVSSYNEQFF. The whole variable domain, remainder taken from reference TRBV5-1 and TRBJ2-1, is KAGVTQTPRYLIKTRGQQVTLSCSPISGHRSVSWYQQTPGQGLQFLFEYFSETQRNKGNFPGRFSGRQFSNSRSEMNVSTLELGDSALYLCASSKDRVSSYNEQFFGPGTRLTVL.

The chain joins TRBV11-2 to TRBJ2-3, with D tentatively TRBD2 (6 bases). Germline-derived CDR1 and CDR2 are SGHAT and FQNNGV. The V gene lost 0 bases and the J gene lost 3 bases, with 10 bases spanning the gap. CDR3 length: 15 residues. CDR3 DNA sequence: TGTGCCAGCAGCTTAGATCGGGGGAGAACAGATACGCAGTATTTT. This gives the protein CASSLDRGRTDTQYF.

This clone was recorded only once. This chain connects TRBV11-2 to TRBJ1-2; the D gene is possibly TRBD1 (6 bases). The V end was cut by 5 bases, the J end by 4 bases, with 14 bases between. The CDR3 contains 14 residues. Germline CDR1 reads SGHAT; CDR2 reads FQNNGV. The CDR3 spells CASSKFRGSYGYTF. The CDR3, as DNA: TGTGCCAGCAGCAAATTCAGGGGAAGCTATGGCTACACCTTC.

This sequence joins TRBV10-3 and TRBJ1-2; possibly TRBD1 for D (6 bases). The CDR3 has 13 amino acids. CDR1 and CDR2 (germline): ENHRY, SYGVKD. The germline V and J ends were trimmed by 6 bases and 1 base, with 9 bases remaining between them. CDR3 nucleotide sequence: TGTGCCATCAGCCCGGACAGTAACTATGGCTACACCTTC. This encodes CAISPDSNYGYTF.

The CDR3, as DNA: TGTGCCAGCAGCTTTTTTTCTGCGAGCGGGGCAGATACGCAGTATTTT. It codes for CASSFFSASGADTQYF. The chain recombines TRBV7-3 with TRBJ2-3; 7 nucleotides align to TRBD2. The ends lost 3 bases at V and 4 bases at J; junction bases unmatched: 10. Looked up from germline, CDR1 is SGHTA and CDR2 is FQGTGA. This CDR3 is 16 amino acids long. The full variable domain, with the rest looked up from reference TRBV7-3 and TRBJ2-3, is GAGVSQTPSNKVTEKGKYVELRCDPISGHTALYWYRQSLGQGPEFLIYFQGTGAADDSGLPNDRFFAVRPEGSVSTLKIQRTERGDSAVYLCASSFFSASGADTQYFGPGTRLTVL.

The chain joins TRBV6-1 to TRBJ2-7, with D possibly TRBD1 on 6 matching bases. V was pared by 2 bases and J by 12 bases, with 26 bases between. The CDR3 is 16 amino acids. The germline gives CDR1 MNHNS, CDR2 SASEGT. DNA for the CDR3: TGTGCCAGCAGTGAACCTGTAGGGACAACCGACCAACCTCGGTACTTC. Protein: CASSEPVGTTDQPRYF.

The chain couples TRBV28 to TRBJ1-5; D unclear. The CDR3 covers 13 residues. Germline V gene sequence: CDR1 MDHEN, CDR2 SYDVKM. Trimming left V 6 bases short and J 8 bases short, with 14 bases between. CDR3 loop: CASSQHAGEPQHF. The CDR3 DNA is TGTGCCAGCAGCCAACATGCCGGGGAGCCCCAGCATTTT.

This chain joins TRBV28 and TRBJ2-4, with 7 bases aligning to TRBD2. The V segment lost 2 bases and the J segment 0 bases; nucleotides outside the gene matches: 7. The CDR3 extends over 17 amino acids. The germline V gene encodes CDR1 MDHEN and CDR2 SYDVKM. DNA of the CDR3: TGTGCCAGCAGTTTAGGGGGGGGTCTTATAGCCAAAAACATTCAGTACTTC. Its translation: CASSLGGGLIAKNIQYF.

The V call is TRBV9, the J call TRBJ1-1; D unresolved. The length of the CDR3 is 17 residues. The ends were cut back, 4 bases at V and 1 base at J, with 20 bases in the middle. The germline gives CDR1 SGDLS, CDR2 YYNGEE. The CDR3 is CASSTLKLGQGNTEAFF. The CDR3 DNA reads TGTGCCAGCAGCACTTTGAAATTAGGGCAAGGGAACACTGAAGCTTTCTTT.

The rearrangement joins TRBV5-1 to TRBJ2-3; 8 bases fit TRBD1. Germline assignment: CDR1 SGHRS and CDR2 YFSETQ. CDR3 length equals 14 residues. Trimming removed 4 bases from V and 1 base from J; junction bases left unmatched: 2. This CDR3 reads CASSMGQGTDTQYF. In DNA form, the CDR3 reads TGCGCCAGCAGCATGGGACAGGGCACAGATACGCAGTATTTT. Drawing the rest from reference TRBV5-1 and TRBJ2-3, the complete variable domain is KAGVTQTPRYLIKTRGQQVTLSCSPISGHRSVSWYQQTPGQGLQFLFEYFSETQRNKGNFPGRFSGRQFSNSRSEMNVSTLELGDSALYLCASSMGQGTDTQYFGPGTRLTVL.

This clone was recorded once. The chain employs TRBV29-1 and TRBJ1-1; D gene unclear. V lost 5 bases and J 1 base, leaving 14 bases between the germline ends. The germline V gene has CDR1 SQVTM and CDR2 ANQGSEA. The CDR3 totals 14 residues. The CDR3 here is CSVLSPWGNTEAFF. CDR3 coding DNA: TGCAGCGTTTTATCTCCGTGGGGGAACACTGAAGCTTTCTTT.

This clone was recorded a few times. The chain couples TRBV14 to TRBJ2-3; 7 positions agree with TRBD2. CDR3 length equals 15 residues. Germline V gene data show CDR1 as SGHDN and CDR2 as FVKESK. V lost 4 bases, J lost 6 bases, and 10 bases stayed unmatched. CDR3 sequence (DNA): TGTGCCAGCAGCCCGAGGAGAACAGCGGGGGATACGCAGTATTTT. Its protein is CASSPRRTAGDTQYF.

CDR3 DNA: TGCGCCAGCAGCTTGGGCGAAGTCCAAGAGACCCAGTACTTC. This sequence encodes CASSLGEVQETQYF. The chain carries TRBV5-1 and TRBJ2-5; D not resolved. V was shortened by 0 bases and J by 1 base, with 7 bases between the two germline ends. The CDR3 has 14 amino acids. CDR1 SGHRS and CDR2 YFSETQ come from the germline V gene.

The rearrangement links TRBV30 to TRBJ1-5, with no clear D. Trimming took 0 bases from V and 1 from J, leaving 4 bases between them. The CDR3 has 13 residues. Germline CDR1 is GTSNPN and CDR2 is SVGIG (reference sequence). The CDR3 coding sequence is TGTGCCTGGAGTGTTCAGAGCAATCAGCCCCAGCATTTT. Amino acid sequence: CAWSVQSNQPQHF.

This clone was counted only a few times. The genes are TRBV7-9 and TRBJ1-3; D perhaps matches TRBD1 (6 bases). Between the trimmed V and J ends, which lost 1 base and 2 bases, there was a span of 9 bases. The CDR3 loop spans 15 amino acids. CDR1 is SEHNR and CDR2 is FQNEAQ in the germline V gene (reference sequence). In nucleotides, the CDR3 is TGTGCCAGCAGCTTAGACCACAGGGCTGGAAACACCATATATTTT. Protein: CASSLDHRAGNTIYF.

The V gene is TRBV7-2, the J gene TRBJ2-7; possible D gene TRBD2, 6 bases. The CDR3 spans 19 residues. Trimming cost V 1 base and J 0 bases, with 22 bases left between them. Per the germline V gene, CDR1 is SGHTA and CDR2 is FQGNSA. The CDR3 nucleotides read TGTGCCAGCAGCTTAGTTTGGGGGGAGCGGTTAGGACTCTCCTACGAGCAGTACTTC. It codes for CASSLVWGERLGLSYEQYF.

The V call is TRBV18, the J call TRBJ2-3; 7 nucleotides align to TRBD1. CDR1 is KGHSH and CDR2 is LQKENI in the germline V gene. J lost 6 bases, V lost 8 bases, and 20 bases had no gene match. The CDR3 runs 17 residues. CDR3 sequence (DNA): TGTGCCAGCCCAAGGGTCCGGTACAGGGGCCCCCGGGATACGCAGTATTTT. Translation: CASPRVRYRGPRDTQYF.

The gene calls are TRBV11-2 and TRBJ2-7; TRBD2 is a possible D gene (6 bases). The V and J ends lost 4 bases and 9 bases respectively, with 16 bases between them. Germline assignment: CDR1 SGHAT and CDR2 FQNNGV. This CDR3 has 13 residues. This chain's CDR3 is CASSSSEVGGQYF. CDR3 bases: TGTGCCAGCAGCTCCTCAGAAGTGGGAGGGCAGTACTTC. Looking up the rest from reference TRBV11-2 and TRBJ2-7 gives the full variable domain: EAGVAQSPRYKIIEKRQSVAFWCNPISGHATLYWYQQILGQGPKLLIQFQNNGVVDDSQLPKDRFSAERLKGVDSTLKIQPAKLEDSAVYLCASSSSEVGGQYFGPGTRLTVT.

The chain employs TRBV5-4 and TRBJ2-1, with 9 nucleotides matching TRBD2. Trimming cost V 1 base and J 7 bases; bases outside gene matches: 9. CDR1 is SGHNT, CDR2 YYREEE, per germline (reference sequence). CDR3 length: 16 residues. The CDR3 region is CASSLRGGAGKNEQFF. The CDR3 DNA sequence: TGTGCCAGCAGCTTGCGCGGGGGGGCCGGTAAGAATGAGCAGTTCTTC.

The CDR3 spells CASSQLGQYF. The CDR3, as DNA: TGCGCCAGCAGCCAACTGGGGCAGTACTTC. The chain employs TRBV4-3 and TRBJ2-7; D not resolved. CDR1 and CDR2 (germline): LGHNA, YSLEER. The CDR3 is 10 amino acids. V lost 2 bases and J 9 bases, leaving 5 bases between the germline ends.

J is TRBJ1-2 and V is TRBV2; D is possibly TRBD1 (5 bases). Germline V gives CDR1 SNHLY, CDR2 FYNNEI. V shed 8 bases and J shed 5 bases, with 18 bases lying between them. This CDR3 contains 14 residues. CDR3 bases: TGTGCCAGCCGCACCGGGGGGGTAGGGTATGGCTACACCTTC. This translates into CASRTGGVGYGYTF.